This is a list of T cell receptor beta chains from one sample in a study of cytomegalovirus exposure and HLA in healthy donors. Assay used: immunoSEQ multiplex PCR; TCRdb lists only in-frame clones, some missing. The sample has 95,000 to 120,000 clones, about 64% seen once; the top ten hold 7.5% to 9%. The sequenced sample was PBMCs. These receptors originate from a man aged 18 to 29 in good health and CMV-seropositive. The CDR3 runs from the conserved cysteine through the conserved F or W. The order of the fields is clone size, CDR3 length, J gene, D gene, V gene, CDR3 protein, CDR3 DNA. A D gene is named only where the DNA matches it firmly. The size entry is marked missing in some rows and otherwise reads once, few, many or a size class.

size: -
length: 15
J: TRBJ2-3
D: TRBD1
V: TRBV28
CDR3: CASSSGTGVLDTQYF
DNA: TGTGCCAGCAGTTCCGGGACAGGGGTGTTAGATACGCAGTATTTT

size: -
length: 11
J: TRBJ2-1
D: -
V: TRBV2
CDR3: CASSPDTQQFF
DNA: TGTGCCAGCAGCCCCGACACCCAGCAGTTCTTC

size: -
length: 13
J: TRBJ2-7
D: -
V: TRBV10-3
CDR3: CAISDRGDGEQYF
DNA: TGTGCCATCAGTGACCGAGGTGACGGCGAGCAGTACTTC

size: -
length: 13
J: TRBJ1-1
D: -
V: TRBV13
CDR3: CASSSGGNTEAFF
DNA: TGTGCCAGCAGCTCCGGGGGGAACACTGAAGCTTTCTTT

size: -
length: 13
J: TRBJ1-2
D: -
V: TRBV9
CDR3: CASSVVTGHGYTF
DNA: TGTGCCAGCAGCGTAGTCACAGGCCATGGCTACACCTTC

size: once
length: 16
J: TRBJ1-2
D: TRBD1
V: TRBV7-9
CDR3: CASSPAGQGARNGYTF
DNA: TGTGCCAGCAGCCCGGCGGGACAGGGGGCCCGGAATGGCTACACCTTC

size: -
length: 16
J: TRBJ2-1
D: TRBD2
V: TRBV19
CDR3: CASSIDSGAIYNEQFF
DNA: TGTGCCAGTAGTATAGATAGCGGGGCCATCTACAATGAGCAGTTCTTC

size: -
length: 13
J: TRBJ2-5
D: -
V: TRBV4-1
CDR3: CASSQVRGETQYF
DNA: TGCGCCAGCAGCCAGGTTAGGGGGGAGACCCAGTACTTC

size: few
length: 14
J: TRBJ1-6
D: TRBD1
V: TRBV2
CDR3: CASSRSPRGSPLHF
DNA: TGTGCCAGCAGCAGGTCGCCCAGGGGGTCACCCCTCCACTTT

size: few
length: 11
J: TRBJ2-7
D: -
V: TRBV10-1
CDR3: CASSQGGEQYF
DNA: TGCGCCAGCAGCCAGGGGGGCGAGCAGTACTTC

size: -
length: 15
J: TRBJ1-1
D: TRBD1
V: TRBV5-4
CDR3: CASSFQDRIGTEAFF
DNA: TGTGCCAGCAGCTTCCAGGACAGGATAGGAACTGAAGCTTTCTTT

size: -
length: 15
J: TRBJ1-5
D: -
V: TRBV21-1
CDR3: CASSKKPRGCQPQHF
DNA: TGTGCCAGCAGCAAAAAGCCCCGAGGGTGTCAGCCCCAGCATTTT

size: -
length: 16
J: TRBJ2-5
D: TRBD1
V: TRBV18
CDR3: CASSSRGTGTQETQYF
DNA: TGTGCCAGCTCTTCTAGGGGGACAGGGACCCAAGAGACCCAGTACTTC

size: -
length: 14
J: TRBJ2-2
D: -
V: TRBV10-1
CDR3: CASSETGYTGELFF
DNA: TGCGCCAGCAGTGAGACAGGATACACCGGGGAGCTGTTTTTT

size: -
length: 14
J: TRBJ2-7
D: TRBD1
V: TRBV7-6
CDR3: CASSPRDSLYEQYF
DNA: TGTGCCAGCAGCCCCCGGGACAGCCTGTACGAGCAGTACTTC

size: -
length: 10
J: TRBJ1-1
D: -
V: TRBV7-9
CDR3: CASTGTEAFF
DNA: TGTGCCAGCACCGGGACAGAAGCTTTCTTT

size: -
length: 17
J: TRBJ2-1
D: TRBD2
V: TRBV7-9
CDR3: CASIKTRPLAGVDEQFF
DNA: TGTGCCAGCATCAAAACACGGCCGCTAGCGGGGGTTGATGAGCAGTTCTTC

size: -
length: 14
J: TRBJ2-7
D: -
V: TRBV7-2
CDR3: CASSPPDKPYEQYF
DNA: TGTGCCAGCAGCCCCCCGGACAAGCCCTACGAGCAGTACTTC

size: -
length: 14
J: TRBJ1-6
D: -
V: TRBV6-6
CDR3: CASSPGGEYSPLHF
DNA: TGTGCCAGCAGCCCGGGGGGGGAGTATTCACCCCTCCACTTT

size: once
length: 16
J: TRBJ1-2
D: TRBD1
V: TRBV29-1
CDR3: CSVRGTGGAWDYGYTF
DNA: TGCAGCGTAAGAGGGACAGGGGGCGCATGGGACTATGGCTACACCTTC

size: few
length: 14
J: TRBJ2-1
D: -
V: TRBV11-2
CDR3: CASSSYTVGGEQFF
DNA: TGTGCCAGCAGCTCGTACACGGTGGGGGGTGAGCAGTTCTTC

size: once
length: 17
J: TRBJ2-4
D: -
V: TRBV19
CDR3: CASSILEGGSAKNIQYF
DNA: TGTGCCAGTAGTATTTTGGAGGGCGGATCGGCCAAAAACATTCAGTACTTC

size: -
length: 15
J: TRBJ1-5
D: -
V: TRBV15
CDR3: CATSSVKLSNQPQHF
DNA: TGTGCCACCAGCAGTGTAAAACTTAGCAATCAGCCCCAGCATTTT

size: few
length: 16
J: TRBJ1-3
D: -
V: TRBV7-9
CDR3: CASSSGGEIDGNTIYF
DNA: TGTGCCAGCAGCTCGGGAGGGGAAATAGATGGAAACACCATATATTTT

size: few
length: 16
J: TRBJ2-1
D: TRBD1
V: TRBV2
CDR3: CASSEGRQGYYNEQFF
DNA: TGTGCCAGCAGTGAAGGGCGACAGGGCTACTACAATGAGCAGTTCTTC

size: -
length: 17
J: TRBJ2-1
D: TRBD1
V: TRBV10-3
CDR3: CAISEPPGQRTYNEQFF
DNA: TGTGCCATCAGTGAGCCTCCGGGACAGCGAACTTACAATGAGCAGTTCTTC

size: -
length: 11
J: TRBJ2-7
D: TRBD1
V: TRBV29-1
CDR3: CSGTADYEQYF
DNA: TGCAGTGGGACAGCGGACTACGAGCAGTACTTC

size: few
length: 14
J: TRBJ2-7
D: TRBD1
V: TRBV2
CDR3: CASSEQGAGYEQYF
DNA: TGTGCCAGCAGTGAACAGGGGGCGGGGTACGAGCAGTACTTC

size: -
length: 14
J: TRBJ2-3
D: TRBD2
V: TRBV30
CDR3: CAWTSGGAPDTQYF
DNA: TGTGCCTGGACAAGCGGGGGGGCTCCAGATACGCAGTATTTT

size: few
length: 16
J: TRBJ1-1
D: -
V: TRBV6-6
CDR3: CASSPSTVGGLAEAFF
DNA: TGTGCCAGCAGTCCCTCGACTGTGGGGGGTTTGGCTGAAGCTTTCTTT

size: -
length: 13
J: TRBJ1-3
D: -
V: TRBV30
CDR3: CAWSLGTLGTIYF
DNA: TGTGCCTGGAGTTTGGGGACTCTCGGCACCATATATTTT

size: few
length: 15
J: TRBJ1-6
D: -
V: TRBV28
CDR3: CASSFLAGKNSPLHF
DNA: -

size: -
length: 19
J: TRBJ2-6
D: TRBD2
V: TRBV7-2
CDR3: CASSLARLAGGRGANVLTF
DNA: TGTGCCAGCAGCTTAGCGCGGCTAGCGGGGGGGCGTGGGGCCAACGTCCTGACTTTC

size: -
length: 14
J: TRBJ1-6
D: -
V: TRBV5-1
CDR3: CASRQGPYNSPLHF
DNA: TGCGCCAGCAGGCAGGGCCCCTATAATTCACCCCTCCACTTT

size: -
length: 14
J: TRBJ1-2
D: TRBD1
V: TRBV5-1
CDR3: CASGGTGGSGGYTF
DNA: TGCGCCAGCGGGGGGACAGGGGGCTCGGGCGGCTACACCTTC

size: -
length: 14
J: TRBJ2-7
D: -
V: TRBV6-1
CDR3: CASRDTLSSYEQYF
DNA: TGTGCCAGCAGGGACACACTATCTTCCTACGAGCAGTACTTC

size: -
length: 12
J: TRBJ1-1
D: -
V: TRBV6-1
CDR3: CAAWRVGTEAFF
DNA: TGTGCCGCTTGGAGGGTAGGCACTGAAGCTTTCTTT

size: -
length: 12
J: TRBJ2-7
D: TRBD1
V: TRBV5-1
CDR3: CASSSTGYEQYF
DNA: TGCGCCAGCAGCTCGACAGGGTACGAGCAGTACTTC

size: -
length: 15
J: TRBJ1-4
D: -
V: TRBV4-2
CDR3: CASSQVAASGEKLFF
DNA: TGTGCCAGCAGCCAAGTTGCGGCCTCGGGTGAAAAACTGTTTTTT

size: -
length: 11
J: TRBJ2-1
D: TRBD1
V: TRBV7-8
CDR3: CASSWDREQFF
DNA: TGTGCCAGCAGCTGGGACAGGGAGCAGTTCTTC

size: -
length: 12
J: TRBJ1-4
D: -
V: TRBV28
CDR3: CASRDSKEKLFF
DNA: TGTGCCAGCAGGGACAGTAAGGAAAAACTGTTTTTT

size: -
length: 17
J: TRBJ2-1
D: TRBD1
V: TRBV5-6
CDR3: CASSPFYRDREFNEQFF
DNA: TGTGCCAGCAGCCCCTTCTACCGGGACAGGGAGTTCAATGAGCAGTTCTTC

size: -
length: 16
J: TRBJ1-4
D: TRBD1
V: TRBV9
CDR3: CASSVDPGQGKEKLFF
DNA: TGTGCCAGCAGCGTAGATCCGGGACAGGGGAAAGAAAAACTGTTTTTT

size: -
length: 17
J: TRBJ2-5
D: TRBD2
V: TRBV7-2
CDR3: CASSPSWGAGVRETQYF
DNA: TGTGCCAGCAGCCCCTCCTGGGGAGCGGGGGTTCGGGAGACCCAGTACTTC

size: -
length: 16
J: TRBJ2-7
D: -
V: TRBV7-9
CDR3: CASGPERGTDHYEQYF
DNA: TGTGCCAGCGGCCCGGAAAGGGGGACCGACCACTACGAGCAGTACTTC

size: -
length: 14
J: TRBJ2-7
D: TRBD1
V: TRBV7-2
CDR3: CASSSQGGFYEQYF
DNA: TGTGCCAGCAGTTCACAGGGGGGCTTCTACGAGCAGTACTTC

size: once
length: 13
J: TRBJ1-1
D: TRBD1
V: TRBV11-2
CDR3: CASSPDRAAEAFF
DNA: TGTGCCAGCAGCCCCGACAGGGCCGCTGAAGCTTTCTTT

size: -
length: 17
J: TRBJ1-6
D: -
V: TRBV28
CDR3: CASSLGSGGGKNSPLHF
DNA: TGTGCCAGCAGTTTAGGGTCCGGGGGGGGCAAGAATTCACCCCTCCACTTT

size: few
length: 17
J: TRBJ2-6
D: TRBD1
V: TRBV7-3
CDR3: CASSTGGSGSGANVLTF
DNA: TGTGCCAGCAGCACAGGGGGCTCGGGCTCTGGGGCCAACGTCCTGACTTTC

size: once
length: 13
J: TRBJ1-5
D: -
V: TRBV7-9
CDR3: CASGRGRNQPQHF
DNA: TGTGCCAGCGGGCGGGGTCGCAATCAGCCCCAGCATTTT

size: -
length: 15
J: TRBJ1-1
D: TRBD1
V: TRBV5-1
CDR3: CASSFGQGVNTEAFF
DNA: TGCGCCAGCAGCTTTGGTCAGGGGGTGAACACTGAAGCTTTCTTT

size: few
length: 16
J: TRBJ2-1
D: -
V: TRBV6-1
CDR3: CASSELWGEQRDEQFF
DNA: TGTGCCAGCAGTGAACTCTGGGGGGAGCAACGGGATGAGCAGTTCTTC

size: -
length: 13
J: TRBJ1-1
D: TRBD1
V: TRBV29-1
CDR3: CSVEGDRASEAFF
DNA: TGCAGCGTTGAAGGGGACAGGGCTTCTGAAGCTTTCTTT

size: -
length: 15
J: TRBJ1-3
D: TRBD1
V: TRBV5-8
CDR3: CASSLTGGSGNTIYF
DNA: TGTGCCAGCAGCCTTACAGGGGGCTCTGGAAACACCATATATTTT

size: once
length: 15
J: TRBJ1-1
D: -
V: TRBV30
CDR3: CAWSQRGGSNTEAFF
DNA: TGTGCCTGGAGTCAGAGGGGGGGATCGAACACTGAAGCTTTCTTT

size: -
length: 16
J: TRBJ2-2
D: -
V: TRBV7-2
CDR3: CASSLFYPGGTGELFF
DNA: TGTGCCAGCAGCTTATTTTACCCTGGAGGCACCGGGGAGCTGTTTTTT

size: -
length: 14
J: TRBJ1-6
D: -
V: TRBV6-5
CDR3: CASSNEPQGCPLHF
DNA: TGTGCCAGCAGCAACGAACCTCAGGGTTGTCCCCTCCACTTT